This TCR beta chain was recovered during a study of T cells in Graves' hyperthyroidism and ophthalmopathy. Study context: Peripheral blood was obtained at initial diagnosis, preceding any treatment.

TCR beta CDR3 region amplification was performed from RNA transcripts. When the TCR CDR3 underwent first-round RT-PCR, the HTBI primer set was used. TCRdb ran MiXCR on the multiplex PCR reads and lists one entry per CDR3 protein. The sample records 30,000 to 40,000 distinct CDR3 sequences, 49% being singletons. The CDR3 runs 14 residues. CDR1 is DFQATT and CDR2 is SNEGSKA in the germline V gene (reference sequence). V was clipped by 6 bases and J by 6 bases; unmatched bases: 9. General study findings and limits: A 13 V-J model separated ophthalmopathy from stable hyperthyroidism.

Uncontrolled infection, other autoimmune disease, pregnancy or lactation barred patients from enrollment. In making diagnoses, clinical symptoms, serum thyroxine and TRAb, thyroid ultrasound and orbital computed tomography were all used. This clonotype ranks as medium-sized. Its target is not known. V and J are TRBV20-1 and TRBJ1-5; TRBD1 agrees at 9 bases. Source material: blood. The source is a woman aged 45-59 years with Graves' hyperthyroidism that later progressed to Graves' ophthalmopathy. The CDR3 region has the DNA TGCAGTGCAAAGGACAGGGGACCTCGTCAGCCCCAGCATTTT. Translation gives CSAKDRGPRQPQHF.